A single sample gave rise to the 29 T cell receptor beta chains below, sequenced in a study of blood T cell repertoires in COVID-19. Profiled with immunoSEQ multiplex PCR; TCRdb holds only in-frame clones, not every one. The repertoire holds 250,000 or so clones, with 75% to 90% as singletons. The sample taken for sequencing was peripheral blood. The receptor set was obtained from a man aged 25 to 40 with COVID-19, enrolled during active disease.

This clone was seen just once. The rearrangement joins TRBV7-9 to TRBJ2-7; D is perhaps TRBD1 (5 bases). Trimming shortened V by 2 bases and J by 5 bases, and 19 bases separated the two germline ends. The CDR3 extends over 16 amino acids. CDR1 is SEHNR, CDR2 FQNEAQ, per germline (reference sequence). The CDR3 spells CASSLKTDGVGNEQYF. For the CDR3, the DNA is TGTGCCAGCAGCTTAAAGACAGACGGTGTTGGGAACGAGCAGTACTTC.

The genes are TRBV5-1 and TRBJ1-1; perhaps TRBD1 as D (6 bases). Trimming removed 4 bases at V and 0 bases at J, with 10 bases between. From germline, CDR1 is SGHRS and CDR2 YFSETQ. This CDR3 comprises 14 residues. CDR3 sequence: CASSKDRLNTEAFF. The CDR3, as DNA: TGCGCCAGCAGCAAGGACAGATTGAACACTGAAGCTTTCTTT.

The chain joins TRBV7-8 to TRBJ2-3, with 7 bases identical to TRBD1. The CDR3 spans 15 residues. The junction had 8 bases not matched to a gene; V was cut back by 6 bases and J by 2 bases. Germline-derived CDR1 and CDR2 are SGHVS and FQNEAQ. DNA for the CDR3: TGTGCCAGCAGACGCGACAGGGCGCCCACAGATACGCAGTATTTT. The encoded protein is CASRRDRAPTDTQYF.

The chain combines TRBV6-5 with TRBJ2-5; the match to TRBD1 covers 8 bases. The CDR3 runs to 14 residues. The germline CDR1 and CDR2 sequences are MNHEY and SVGAGI. Germline trimming cut 6 bases from V and 4 bases from J; bases unmatched to any gene: 7. CDR3 nucleotide sequence: TGTGCCAGCAGCAGGGGGCGACAAGCAGAGACCCAGTACTTC. Translating it yields CASSRGRQAETQYF.

The gene calls are TRBV27 and TRBJ1-1, with D perhaps TRBD1 (5 bases). Germline CDR1 reads MNHEY; CDR2 reads SMNVEV (reference sequence). Trimming cost V 5 bases and J 3 bases, with 22 bases left between them. The CDR3 runs 17 residues. CDR3 sequence reads: CASSPAGGTSWYTEAFF. The DNA for the CDR3 is TGTGCCAGCAGTCCTGCGGGCGGGACCTCCTGGTACACTGAAGCTTTCTTT.

J is TRBJ1-2 and V is TRBV27; 12 positions match TRBD1. CDR1 and CDR2 (germline): MNHEY, SMNVEV (reference sequence). The V gene end was trimmed by 3 bases and the J gene end by 4 bases; junction bases not matched to a gene: 6. CDR3 length equals 16 residues. DNA of the CDR3: TGTGCCAGCAGTTTCCAGGGACAGGGGGCGAGCTATGGCTACACCTTC. Translation gives CASSFQGQGASYGYTF.

As concerns this clone: At one end, the junction sequence differs from germline, possibly due to a read error. This chain uses TRBV12-3 or TRBV12-4 with TRBJ1-2, with TRBD1 as a possible D gene (5 bases). CDR3 length: 12 residues. The CDR3 sequence: CASSLGTGHWTF. Here the CDR3 DNA reads TGTGCCAGCAGCTTAGGTACAGGCCATTGGACCTTC.

A single count supports this clone. This sequence joins TRBV9 and TRBJ2-5, with a weak D call TRBD2 (6 bases). The CDR3 consists of 18 residues. Trimming took off 4 bases at V and 1 base at J, with 23 bases between the two ends. Germline-derived CDR1 and CDR2 are SGDLS and YYNGEE. DNA for the CDR3: TGTGCCAGCAGCCCCCCAACGAGGACTACTACGTTCCAAGAGACCCAGTACTTC. Translating it yields CASSPPTRTTTFQETQYF.

Of note for this clone: Different DNA sequences within this sample yield the same CDR3. The chain couples TRBV7-3 to TRBJ1-1, with D perhaps TRBD1 (5 bases). Trimming removed 4 bases at V and 5 bases at J, with 11 bases between. Germline CDR1 reads SGHTA; CDR2 reads FQGTGA. The CDR3 length is 13 residues. CDR3 sequence: CASSSQGNTEAFF. CDR3 coding DNA: TGTGCCAGCAGCTCCCAGGGAAATACTGAAGCTTTCTTT.

The chain has TRBV7-8 and TRBJ1-1, with D unresolved. CDR1 SGHVS and CDR2 FQNEAQ come from the germline V gene. CDR3 length: 14 amino acids. The germline V and J ends were trimmed by 1 base and 1 base, with 7 bases remaining between them. DNA for the CDR3: TGTGCCAGCAGCTTAGTGAGCGGGAACACTGAAGCTTTCTTT. Translation gives CASSLVSGNTEAFF.

The chain links TRBV7-3 to TRBJ1-1, with TRBD1 identical over 7 bases. This CDR3 is built from 13 residues. V lost 5 bases and J lost 6; bases outside the gene matches: 6. The germline CDR1 and CDR2 sequences are SGHTA and FQGTGA. CDR3 protein: CASSRQGRAEAFF. As DNA, the CDR3 is TGTGCCAGCAGCAGACAGGGTCGGGCTGAAGCTTTCTTT.

The rearrangement links TRBV21-1 to TRBJ2-7; TRBD2 was called by the table and not checked on the DNA. TRBV21-1 is a listed pseudogene. The CDR3 has 14 residues. CDR3 amino acids: CASTFPGGHGEQYF. DNA of the CDR3: TGTGCCAGCACCTTCCCGGGGGGGCATGGCGAGCAGTACTTC.

The chain recombines TRBV18 with TRBJ2-7, with a possible D match to TRBD2 (6 bases). The CDR3 loop spans 15 amino acids. Trimming stripped 0 bases from V and 0 bases from J, with 9 bases between. The germline gives CDR1 KGHSH, CDR2 LQKENI. CDR3 coding DNA: TGTGCCAGCTCACCACCGGGACTCGGCTCCTACGAGCAGTACTTC. Its translation is CASSPPGLGSYEQYF.

The chain combines TRBV29-1 with TRBJ2-3; D remains ambiguous. CDR1 is SQVTM and CDR2 is ANQGSEA in the germline V gene. Trimming stripped 0 bases from V and 1 base from J, with 11 bases between. The CDR3 is 15 amino acids. As DNA, the CDR3 is TGCAGCGTTGAAGATCTTGGAGTAGGCACAGATACGCAGTATTTT. Protein sequence: CSVEDLGVGTDTQYF.

The chain employs TRBV5-4 and TRBJ2-7, with D possibly TRBD1 on 5 matching bases. Germline loops: CDR1 SGHNT, CDR2 YYREEE (reference sequence). The CDR3 totals 15 residues. V lost 3 bases, J lost 7 bases, and 20 bases lay in between. The CDR3 nucleotides are TGTGCCAGCAGCTCCCAGGGAACCCAAAGCCGAGAGCAGTACTTC. It codes for CASSSQGTQSREQYF.

The V call is TRBV19, the J call TRBJ1-1; 12 nucleotides agree with TRBD1. V shed 7 bases, J shed 10 bases, and the junction held 16 bases outside the gene matches. The CDR3 covers 16 residues. From germline, CDR1 is LNHDA and CDR2 SQIVND (reference sequence). CDR3 region: CASTRPGDRGQLAAFF. The DNA for the CDR3 is TGTGCCAGTACCCGGCCGGGGGACAGGGGGCAATTGGCAGCTTTCTTT.

The V gene is TRBV12-3 or TRBV12-4, the J gene TRBJ1-6, with unresolved D. This CDR3 has 12 amino acids. V shed 5 bases and J shed 8 bases, with 7 bases lying between them. The CDR3 DNA follows: TGTGCCAGCAGTGCCACTGATTCACCCCTCCACTTT. Its translation: CASSATDSPLHF.

As regards this clone: The sample contains more than one DNA sequence encoding this CDR3. The chain has TRBV2 and TRBJ1-4; maybe TRBD1 (6 bases). Germline V CDR1 and CDR2: SNHLY, FYNNEI. The CDR3 spans 14 residues. V lost 5 bases to trimming and J lost 13 bases, with 20 bases between them. Here the CDR3 reads CASSLGAAGSGLFF. CDR3 nucleotides: TGTGCCAGCAGTCTGGGGGCAGCCGGTAGTGGACTGTTTTTT.

The chain links TRBV28 to TRBJ2-7, with D perhaps matching TRBD2 (6 bases). Trimming cost V 6 bases and J 4 bases, with 19 bases left between them. There are 15 residues in the CDR3. Germline-derived CDR1 and CDR2 are MDHEN and SYDVKM. The CDR3 coding sequence is TGTGCCAGCAGCCGGGACTCCGATGAGAGGTACGAGCAGTACTTC. This translates into CASSRDSDERYEQYF.

V usage is TRBV5-4 and J usage is TRBJ1-2, with 10 nucleotides matching TRBD1. Germline CDR1 is SGHNT and CDR2 is YYREEE (reference sequence). Trimming removed 3 bases from V and 4 bases from J; junction bases left unmatched: 0. The CDR3 has 13 amino acids. CDR3 residues: CASSWDRGYGYTF. CDR3 coding DNA: TGTGCCAGCAGCTGGGACAGGGGCTATGGCTACACCTTC.

The rearrangement uses TRBV19 and TRBJ1-2, with TRBD1 matching 9 bases. This CDR3 has 17 residues. The junction had 8 bases not matched to a gene; V was cut back by 2 bases and J by 1 base. From germline, CDR1 is LNHDA and CDR2 SQIVND (reference sequence). The CDR3 here is CASSIKLQTGGNYGYTF. In DNA form, the CDR3 reads TGTGCCAGTAGTATAAAGCTCCAGACAGGGGGTAACTATGGCTACACCTTC. The variable domain in full, completed from reference TRBV19 and TRBJ1-2, reads DGGITQSPKYLFRKEGQNVTLSCEQNLNHDAMYWYRQDPGQGLRLIYYSQIVNDFQKGDIAEGYSVSREKKESFPLTVTSAQKNPTAFYLCASSIKLQTGGNYGYTFGSGTRLTVV.

V gene TRBV15 combines with J gene TRBJ2-2; D is ambiguous. The CDR3 extends over 15 amino acids. The V and J ends lost 2 bases and 1 base respectively, with 8 bases between them. Germline-derived CDR1 and CDR2 are LNHNV and YYDKDF (reference sequence). CDR3 region: CATSRPGGNTGELFF. Here the CDR3 DNA reads TGTGCCACCAGCAGACCTGGCGGGAACACCGGGGAGCTGTTTTTT.

This chain links TRBV9 with TRBJ2-3, with 9 bases aligning to TRBD2. There are 18 residues in the CDR3. The junction had 15 bases not matched to a gene; V was cut back by 2 bases and J by 5 bases. CDR1 and CDR2 from the germline V gene are SGDLS and YYNGEE. CDR3 nucleotide sequence: TGTGCCAGCAGCGTGGCTGTGGGTAGCGGGAGAGGGGTAGATACGCAGTATTTT. Protein: CASSVAVGSGRGVDTQYF. Complete variable domain (other parts from reference TRBV9 and TRBJ2-3): DSGVTQTPKHLITATGQRVTLRCSPRSGDLSVYWYQQSLDQGLQFLIQYYNGEERAKGNILERFSAQQFPDLHSELNLSSLELGDSALYFCASSVAVGSGRGVDTQYFGPGTRLTVL.

The chain employs TRBV4-2 and TRBJ2-5, with TRBD2 identical over 13 bases. V lost 3 bases and J lost 3; bases outside the gene matches: 10. Germline V gene sequence: CDR1 LGHNA, CDR2 YNFKEQ. CDR3 length equals 18 residues. DNA of the CDR3: TGTGCCAGCAGCCACGGACTAGCGGGAGACGGCCTTGAAGAGACCCAGTACTTC. Amino acid sequence: CASSHGLAGDGLEETQYF.

This clone appeared once. The chain employs TRBV7-2 and TRBJ2-3, with D possibly being TRBD2 (6 bases). CDR3 size: 15 residues. V lost 0 bases, J lost 2 bases, and 9 bases lay in between. CDR1 is SGHTA and CDR2 is FQGNSA in the germline V gene. CDR3 residues: CASSLAVGLTDTQYF. As DNA, the CDR3 is TGTGCCAGCAGCTTAGCGGTGGGACTCACAGATACGCAGTATTTT.

This rearrangement joins TRBV2 to TRBJ1-5, with 9 bases fitting TRBD1. Germline V lookup: CDR1 SNHLY, CDR2 FYNNEI. V lost 6 bases, J lost 11 bases, and 8 bases stayed unmatched. This CDR3 has 13 amino acids. The CDR3 here is CASRKDRGEAQHF. Written as DNA, the CDR3 is TGTGCCAGCAGGAAGGACAGGGGTGAGGCCCAGCATTTT.

This clone has a single count. V is TRBV11-2 and J is TRBJ1-1; D possibly corresponds to TRBD1 (5 bases). Germline V gene data show CDR1 as SGHAT and CDR2 as FQNNGV. The CDR3 loop spans 14 amino acids. The V gene lost 2 bases and the J gene lost 4 bases, with 11 bases spanning the gap. The CDR3 protein is CASSLREGSTEAFF. For the CDR3, the DNA is TGTGCCAGCAGCTTACGGGAGGGGAGCACTGAAGCTTTCTTT.

The V call is TRBV6-6, the J call TRBJ1-1; D might be TRBD1 (6 bases). V was cut by 0 bases and J by 4 bases, with 15 bases left in between. CDR1 is MNHNY and CDR2 is SVGAGI in the germline V gene (reference sequence). The CDR3 is 16 amino acids. The DNA of the CDR3 is TGTGCCAGCAGTTACTCTACCGACAGGTTCAGCACTGAAGCTTTCTTT. It encodes CASSYSTDRFSTEAFF.

The chain links TRBV29-1 to TRBJ1-1, with 11 bases that match TRBD1. The CDR3 length is 16 residues. Germline CDR1 and CDR2: SQVTM and ANQGSEA. The J segment lost 7 bases and the V segment lost 4 bases, leaving 14 bases of the junction unmatched. CDR3 bases: TGCAGCGTTGTACTACTACGGACAGGGGGCGTTGGTGAAGCTTTCTTT. Translation gives CSVVLLRTGGVGEAFF. Supplemented by reference TRBV29-1 and TRBJ1-1, the full variable domain reads SAVISQKPSRDICQRGTSLTIQCQVDSQVTMMFWYRQQPGQSLTLIATANQGSEATYESGFVIDKFPISRPNLTFSTLTVSNMSPEDSSIYLCSVVLLRTGGVGEAFFGQGTRLTVV.